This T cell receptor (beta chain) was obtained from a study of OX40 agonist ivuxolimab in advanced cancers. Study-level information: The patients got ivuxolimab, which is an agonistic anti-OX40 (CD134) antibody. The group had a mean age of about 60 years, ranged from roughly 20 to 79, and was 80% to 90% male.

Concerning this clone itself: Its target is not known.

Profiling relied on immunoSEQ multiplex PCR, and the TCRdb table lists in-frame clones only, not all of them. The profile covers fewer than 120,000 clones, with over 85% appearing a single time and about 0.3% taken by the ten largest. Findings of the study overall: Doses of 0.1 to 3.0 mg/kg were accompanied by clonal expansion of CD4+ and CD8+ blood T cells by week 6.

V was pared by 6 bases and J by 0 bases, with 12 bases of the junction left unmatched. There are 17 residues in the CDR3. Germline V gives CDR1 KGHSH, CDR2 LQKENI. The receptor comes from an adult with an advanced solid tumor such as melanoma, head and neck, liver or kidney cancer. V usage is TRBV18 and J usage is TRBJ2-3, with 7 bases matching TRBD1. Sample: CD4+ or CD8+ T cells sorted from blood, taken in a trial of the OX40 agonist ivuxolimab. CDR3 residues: CASSHNRGGFSTDTQYF. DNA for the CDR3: TGTGCCAGCTCGCATAATAGAGGGGGCTTTAGCACAGATACGCAGTATTTT.